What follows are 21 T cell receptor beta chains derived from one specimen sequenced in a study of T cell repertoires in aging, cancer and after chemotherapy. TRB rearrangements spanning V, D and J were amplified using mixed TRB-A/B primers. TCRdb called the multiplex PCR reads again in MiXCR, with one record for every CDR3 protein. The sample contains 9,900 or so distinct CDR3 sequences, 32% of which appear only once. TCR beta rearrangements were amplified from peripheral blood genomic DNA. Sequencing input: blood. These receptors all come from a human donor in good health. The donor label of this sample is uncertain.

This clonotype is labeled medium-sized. CDR3: CSVRRDRGLAGGGRTQYF. The CDR3 coding sequence is TGCAGCGTTCGCCGGGACAGGGGACTAGCGGGAGGAGGGCGTACGCAGTATTTT. The chain combines TRBV29-1 with TRBJ2-3, with TRBD2 matching over 15 bases. CDR3 size: 18 residues. V dropped 5 bases and J dropped 8; count of bases not matched to a gene: 17. The germline gives CDR1 SQVTM, CDR2 ANQGSEA.

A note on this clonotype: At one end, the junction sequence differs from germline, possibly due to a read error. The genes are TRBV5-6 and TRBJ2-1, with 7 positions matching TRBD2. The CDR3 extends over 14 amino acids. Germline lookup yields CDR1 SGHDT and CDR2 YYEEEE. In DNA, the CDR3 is TGCGCCAGCAGGGAGGGCTTTAAAACGAATGAGCAGTTCTTC. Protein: CASREGFKTNEQFF.

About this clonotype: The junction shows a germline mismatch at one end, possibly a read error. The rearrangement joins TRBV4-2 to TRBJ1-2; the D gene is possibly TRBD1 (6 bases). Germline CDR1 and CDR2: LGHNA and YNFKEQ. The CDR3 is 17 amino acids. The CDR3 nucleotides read TGCGCCAGCAGCCAAGCCGGCGGGGGCGCGATTAACTATGGCTACACCTTC. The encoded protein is CASSQAGGGAINYGYTF.

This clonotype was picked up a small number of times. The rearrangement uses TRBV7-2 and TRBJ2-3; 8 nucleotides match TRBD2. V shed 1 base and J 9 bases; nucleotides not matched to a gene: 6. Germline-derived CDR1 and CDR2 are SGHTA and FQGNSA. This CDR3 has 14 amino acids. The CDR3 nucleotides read TGTGCCAGCAGCTTAGGTGGAGCGGGAGAAACGCAGTATTTT. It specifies CASSLGGAGETQYF. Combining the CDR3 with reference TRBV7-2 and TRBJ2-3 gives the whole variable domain GAGVSQSPSNKVTEKGKDVELRCDPISGHTALYWYRQSLGQGLEFLIYFQGNSAPDKSGLPSDRFSAERTGGSVSTLTIQRTQQEDSAVYLCASSLGGAGETQYFGPGTRLTVL.

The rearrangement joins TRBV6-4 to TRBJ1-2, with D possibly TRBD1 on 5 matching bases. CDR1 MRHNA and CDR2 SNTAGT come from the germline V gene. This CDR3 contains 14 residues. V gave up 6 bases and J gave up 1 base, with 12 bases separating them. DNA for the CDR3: TGTGCCAGCAGAAATGGGGGAGGTAACTATGGCTACACCTTC. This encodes CASRNGGGNYGYTF.

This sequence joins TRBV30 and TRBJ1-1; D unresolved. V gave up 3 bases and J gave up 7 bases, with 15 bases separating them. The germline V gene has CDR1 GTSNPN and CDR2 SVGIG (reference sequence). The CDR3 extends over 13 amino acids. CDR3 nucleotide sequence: TGTGCCTGGAGCCCCTCAGTAAGGGTTGAAGCTTTCTTT. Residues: CAWSPSVRVEAFF.

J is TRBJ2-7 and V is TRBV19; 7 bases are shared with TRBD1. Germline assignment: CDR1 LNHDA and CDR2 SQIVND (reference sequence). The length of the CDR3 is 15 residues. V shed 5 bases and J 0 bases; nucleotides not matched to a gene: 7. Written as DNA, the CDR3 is TGTGCCAGTAGTTCTCGACAGGGTCGCTCCTACGAGCAGTACTTC. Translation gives CASSSRQGRSYEQYF. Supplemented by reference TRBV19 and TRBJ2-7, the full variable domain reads DGGITQSPKYLFRKEGQNVTLSCEQNLNHDAMYWYRQDPGQGLRLIYYSQIVNDFQKGDIAEGYSVSREKKESFPLTVTSAQKNPTAFYLCASSSRQGRSYEQYFGPGTRLTVT.

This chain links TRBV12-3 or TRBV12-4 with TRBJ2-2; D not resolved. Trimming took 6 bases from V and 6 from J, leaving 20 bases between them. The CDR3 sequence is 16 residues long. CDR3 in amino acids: CASSRNLRQRSGELFF. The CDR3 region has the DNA TGTGCCAGCAGCCGTAACTTACGTCAGAGATCCGGGGAGCTGTTTTTT.

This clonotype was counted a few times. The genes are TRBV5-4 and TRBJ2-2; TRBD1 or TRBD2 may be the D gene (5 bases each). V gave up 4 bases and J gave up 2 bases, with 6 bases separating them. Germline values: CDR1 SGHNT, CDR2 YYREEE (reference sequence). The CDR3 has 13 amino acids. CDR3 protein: CASSRDNTGELFF. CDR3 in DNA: TGTGCCAGCAGCCGGGACAACACCGGGGAGCTGTTTTTT.

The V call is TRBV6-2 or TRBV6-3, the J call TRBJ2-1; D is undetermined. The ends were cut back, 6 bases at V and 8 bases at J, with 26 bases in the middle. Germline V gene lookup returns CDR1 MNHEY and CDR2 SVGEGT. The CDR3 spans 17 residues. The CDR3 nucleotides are TGTGCCAGCAGCGATACTCCCGGACGGCCAGCTTCTCATGAGCAGTTCTTC. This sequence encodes CASSDTPGRPASHEQFF.

The CDR3 is CASSPLDTTGELFF. Written as DNA, the CDR3 is TGTGCCAGCTCACCACTTGACACCACCGGGGAGCTGTTTTTT. The chain recombines TRBV18 with TRBJ2-2; D unclear. Germline V gives CDR1 KGHSH, CDR2 LQKENI. The V end was cut by 1 base, the J end by 4 bases, with 7 bases between. The CDR3 is made up of 14 amino acids.

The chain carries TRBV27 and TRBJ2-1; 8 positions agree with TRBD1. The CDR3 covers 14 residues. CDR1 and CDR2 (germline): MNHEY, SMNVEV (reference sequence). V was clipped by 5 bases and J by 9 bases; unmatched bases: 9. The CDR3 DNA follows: TGTGCCAGCAGTCACAGACAGGGGATGTCTGAGCAGTTCTTC. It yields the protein CASSHRQGMSEQFF.

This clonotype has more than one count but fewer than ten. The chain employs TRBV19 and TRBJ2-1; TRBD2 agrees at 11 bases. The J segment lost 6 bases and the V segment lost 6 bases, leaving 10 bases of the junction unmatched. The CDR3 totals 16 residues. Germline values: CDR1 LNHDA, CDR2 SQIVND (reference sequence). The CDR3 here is CASRLSGRVPLNEQFF. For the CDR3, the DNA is TGTGCCAGTAGGCTTAGCGGGAGGGTGCCACTCAATGAGCAGTTCTTC. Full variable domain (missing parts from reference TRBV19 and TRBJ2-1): DGGITQSPKYLFRKEGQNVTLSCEQNLNHDAMYWYRQDPGQGLRLIYYSQIVNDFQKGDIAEGYSVSREKKESFPLTVTSAQKNPTAFYLCASRLSGRVPLNEQFFGPGTRLTVL.

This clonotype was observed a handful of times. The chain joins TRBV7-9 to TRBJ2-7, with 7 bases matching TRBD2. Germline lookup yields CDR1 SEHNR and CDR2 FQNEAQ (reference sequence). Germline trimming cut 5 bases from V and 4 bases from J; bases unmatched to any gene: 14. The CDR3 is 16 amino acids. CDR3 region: CASSQTWREGGYEQYF. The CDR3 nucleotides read TGTGCCAGCAGCCAGACGTGGAGGGAGGGCGGTTACGAGCAGTACTTC.

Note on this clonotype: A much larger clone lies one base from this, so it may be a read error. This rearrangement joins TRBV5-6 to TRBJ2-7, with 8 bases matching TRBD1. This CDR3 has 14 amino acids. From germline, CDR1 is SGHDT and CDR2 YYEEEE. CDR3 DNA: TGTGCCAGCAGCCGGACAGGGTTTGGCTACAAGCAGTACTTC. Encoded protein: CASSRTGFGYKQYF.

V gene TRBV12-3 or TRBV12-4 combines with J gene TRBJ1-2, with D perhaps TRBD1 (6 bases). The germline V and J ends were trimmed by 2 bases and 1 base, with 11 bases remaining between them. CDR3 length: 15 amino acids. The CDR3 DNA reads TGTGCCAGCAGTTTACCGAGGGGGGATAACTATGGCTACACCTTC. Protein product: CASSLPRGDNYGYTF.

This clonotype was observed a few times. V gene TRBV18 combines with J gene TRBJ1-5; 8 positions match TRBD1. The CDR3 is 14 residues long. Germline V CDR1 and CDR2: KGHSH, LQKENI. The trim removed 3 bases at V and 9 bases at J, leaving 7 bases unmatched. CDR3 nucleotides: TGTGCCAGCTCACCGGACAGGGCCAATTCGCCCCAGCATTTT. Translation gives CASSPDRANSPQHF.

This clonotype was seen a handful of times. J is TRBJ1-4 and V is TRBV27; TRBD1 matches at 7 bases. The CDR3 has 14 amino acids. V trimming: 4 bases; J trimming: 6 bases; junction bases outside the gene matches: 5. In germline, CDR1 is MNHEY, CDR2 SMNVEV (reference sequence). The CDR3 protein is CASSSEGADEKLFF. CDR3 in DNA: TGTGCCAGCAGTTCAGAGGGGGCGGATGAAAAACTGTTTTTT.

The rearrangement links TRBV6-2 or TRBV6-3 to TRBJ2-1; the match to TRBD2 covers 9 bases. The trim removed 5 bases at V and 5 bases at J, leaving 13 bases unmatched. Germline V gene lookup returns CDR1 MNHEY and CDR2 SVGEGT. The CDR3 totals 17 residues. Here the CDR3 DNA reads TGTGCCAGCAGTGATAGCCGGGCTAGCGGGGACAACAATGAGCAGTTCTTC. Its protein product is CASSDSRASGDNNEQFF.

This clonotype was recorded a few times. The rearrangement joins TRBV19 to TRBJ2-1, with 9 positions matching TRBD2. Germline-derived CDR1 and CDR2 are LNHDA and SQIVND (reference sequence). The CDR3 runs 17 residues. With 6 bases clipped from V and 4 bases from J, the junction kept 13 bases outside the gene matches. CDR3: CASSEAQMTSGYNEQFF. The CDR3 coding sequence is TGTGCCAGTAGCGAGGCTCAGATGACTAGCGGTTACAATGAGCAGTTCTTC.

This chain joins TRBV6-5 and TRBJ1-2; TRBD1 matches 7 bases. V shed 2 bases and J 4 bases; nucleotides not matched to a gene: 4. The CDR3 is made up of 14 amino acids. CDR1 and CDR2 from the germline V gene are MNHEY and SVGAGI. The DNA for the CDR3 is TGTGCCAGCAGTTACCCCGGACAGGCCTATGGCTACACCTTC. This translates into CASSYPGQAYGYTF.